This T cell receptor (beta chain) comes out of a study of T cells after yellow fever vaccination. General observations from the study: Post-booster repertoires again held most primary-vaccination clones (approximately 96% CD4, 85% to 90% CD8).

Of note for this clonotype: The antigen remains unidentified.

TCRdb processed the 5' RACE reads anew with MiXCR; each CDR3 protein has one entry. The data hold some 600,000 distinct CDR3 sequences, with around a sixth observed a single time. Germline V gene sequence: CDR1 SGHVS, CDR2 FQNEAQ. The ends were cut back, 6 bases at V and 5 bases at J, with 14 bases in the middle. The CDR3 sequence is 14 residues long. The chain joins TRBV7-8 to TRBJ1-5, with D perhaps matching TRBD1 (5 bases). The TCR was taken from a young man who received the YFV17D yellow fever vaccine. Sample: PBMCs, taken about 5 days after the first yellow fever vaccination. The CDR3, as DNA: TGTGCCAGCAGTCCCGACTCGACAGATCAGCCCCAGCATTTT. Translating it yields CASSPDSTDQPQHF.